The present T cell receptor (beta chain) was sequenced within a study of tumor and adjacent non-tumor tissue in lung cancer. Overall study: The cohort had around twelve adenocarcinoma, 2 squamous cell and 1 small cell patients. On average, productive TCRbeta reads reached some 4.2 million per sample. Stage I to III disease affected roughly ten men and about 5 women aged about 31 to 76.

Three rounds of nested PCR, following a modified ARM-PCR protocol, produced the TCRbeta library. TCRdb used MiXCR to reprocess the multiplex PCR reads, holding one entry per CDR3 protein. The repertoire holds tens of thousands of distinct CDR3 sequences, with roughly 80% as singletons. Study-level points and caveats: Top 100 clones took a larger repertoire share in normal lung.

The CDR3 is made up of 15 amino acids. In germline, CDR1 is SGHKS, CDR2 YYEKEE (reference sequence). No cell sorting was done before RNA was extracted from the tissue. The normal lung tissue was taken more than 3 cm from the tumor edge. Points on this clonotype: Its antigen is as yet unknown. Compared with germline, one end of the junction differs, possibly owing to a read error.

The gene calls are TRBV5-5 and TRBJ1-2; D gene unclear. The sequence came from a man in his 60s with non-small cell lung cancer. Sequenced input: distant non-tumor lung tissue. CDR3 nucleotides: TGTCCCAGCAGGTTGGCCGTGACAACTAACTATGGCTACACCTTC. Protein: CPSRLAVTTNYGYTF. Based on the CDR3 plus reference TRBV5-5 and TRBJ1-2, the full variable domain is DAGVTQSPTHLIKTRGQQVTLRCSPISGHKSVSWYQQVLGQGPQFIFQYYEKEERGRGNFPDRFSARQFPNYSSELNVNALLLGDSALYLCPSRLAVTTNYGYTFGSGTRLTVV.